The entry below gives a single TCR beta chain sequence along with its context. The entry originates in a study of OX40 agonist ivuxolimab in advanced cancers. J lost 10 bases, V lost 4 bases, and 11 bases had no gene match. CDR1 and CDR2 (germline): SGHRS, YFSETQ. The CDR3 is made up of 15 amino acids. The repertoire was sequenced with immunoSEQ multiplex PCR; TCRdb's copy has only in-frame clones and lacks some. This table has 80,000 to 100,000 clones, about nine tenths appearing once. Sequencing used CD4+ or CD8+ T cells sorted from blood, obtained in a trial of the OX40 agonist ivuxolimab. The chain carries TRBV5-1 and TRBJ1-4; 9 bases match TRBD1. The TCR originated in an adult with an advanced solid tumor such as melanoma, head and neck, liver or kidney cancer. The CDR3 coding sequence is TGCGCCAGCAGCCATGAACAGGGGGCGCATGGAAAACTGTTTTTT. Translated: CASSHEQGAHGKLFF.